The T cell receptor beta chain described here comes from a study of CD8 T cells in Susac syndrome. Worth noting for this clonotype: Its antigen is not known.

The germline V gene encodes CDR1 SGHTA and CDR2 FQGNSA. This CDR3 has 13 amino acids. V was pared by 5 bases and J by 2 bases, with 6 bases between. Reverse transcription of about 0.5 to 1 ug RNA used random hexamers. Coverage of TCR beta CDR3 amplification by immunoSEQ multiplex PCR extended to 54 Vbeta and 13 Jbeta. Each CDR3 protein gets one entry after TCRdb re-called the immunoSEQ multiplex PCR reads with MiXCR. The data show approximately 110,000 distinct CDR3 sequences, more than 80% seen once. Negative isolation was applied to CD8+ and CD4+ T cells, and FACS enrichment was applied to TEMRA cells. Findings and limits, study-wide: The relatively small number of individuals in the TCR sequencing and HLA analysis was acknowledged by the study.

The sequence was collected from a human donor with multiple sclerosis. The V call is TRBV7-2, the J call TRBJ2-2; D gene uncertain. The source material was CD8+ T cells from PBMCs. The CDR3 DNA reads as TGTGCCAGCAGCATAGACAACACCGGGGAGCTGTTTTTT. Amino acid sequence: CASSIDNTGELFF.